A single sample is the source of the 22 T cell receptor beta chains below, sequenced in a study of OX40 agonist ivuxolimab in advanced cancers. This table comes from immunoSEQ multiplex PCR, and its TCRdb copy is limited to in-frame clones, with some not included. The table has 65,000 to 95,000 clones, about nine tenths seen once; the top ten hold about 0.35%. The input for sequencing was CD4+ or CD8+ T cells sorted from blood, taken in a trial of the OX40 agonist ivuxolimab. Receptors were obtained from an adult with an advanced solid tumor such as melanoma, head and neck, liver or kidney cancer.

The rearrangement joins TRBV16 to TRBJ1-5; D is perhaps TRBD1 (6 bases). The V end lost 6 bases, the J end lost 4 bases, and 16 bases lay between the germline ends. There are 15 residues in the CDR3. The germline V gene encodes CDR1 KGHSY and CDR2 FQNENV. The CDR3 protein is CASSPNPGQNQPQHF. The CDR3 coding sequence is TGTGCCAGCAGTCCAAACCCAGGACAGAATCAGCCCCAGCATTTT.

The rearrangement joins TRBV19 to TRBJ2-1; TRBD2 might be the D (6 bases). Germline lookup yields CDR1 LNHDA and CDR2 SQIVND (reference sequence). The CDR3 is 18 amino acids. V shed 5 bases and J shed 0 bases, with 20 bases lying between them. CDR3 amino acids: CASSEGGRLLLSYNEQFF. CDR3 bases: TGTGCCAGTAGTGAGGGAGGTCGCCTCCTCCTCTCCTACAATGAGCAGTTCTTC.

This chain links TRBV11-2 with TRBJ2-2; D possibly uses TRBD1 or TRBD2 (7 bases each). V lost 5 bases, J lost 6 bases, and 19 bases lay in between. The CDR3 is 16 residues long. Germline V lookup: CDR1 SGHAT, CDR2 FQNNGV. For the CDR3, the DNA is TGTGCCAGCAGCCCCCAGGGGGGGGGAATTGCCGGGGAGCTGTTTTTT. This codes for CASSPQGGGIAGELFF.

This clone appeared once. The chain combines TRBV12-5 with TRBJ1-5; D gene unclear. The germline gives CDR1 LGHNT, CDR2 FRNRAP. The CDR3 covers 18 residues. V lost 7 bases and J lost 2, with 24 bases in between. In DNA form, the CDR3 reads TGTGCTAGTGCTATGAGAGGGCTACTCTACCAAGGCAATCAGCCCCAGCATTTT. The encoded protein is CASAMRGLLYQGNQPQHF.

V and J are TRBV6-5 and TRBJ2-7; 7 bases fit TRBD1. V trimming: 6 bases; J trimming: 2 bases; junction bases outside the gene matches: 10. The CDR3 is 15 residues long. Germline values: CDR1 MNHEY, CDR2 SVGAGI. The CDR3 spells CASRPGQKTTYEQYF. The CDR3, as DNA: TGTGCCAGCAGGCCGGGACAGAAAACAACCTACGAGCAGTACTTC.

The chain carries TRBV5-1 and TRBJ1-5; weak D call: TRBD1 (5 bases). Germline CDR1 SGHRS, CDR2 YFSETQ. The CDR3 is 13 amino acids. V lost 0 bases, J lost 5 bases, and 6 bases lay in between. Here the CDR3 DNA reads TGCGCCAGCAGCTTGGGGGGGGATCAGCCCCAGCATTTT. This gives the protein CASSLGGDQPQHF.

The J gene is TRBJ2-1, the V gene TRBV11-2; 7 bases line up with TRBD1. With 5 bases clipped from V and 5 bases from J, the junction kept 3 bases outside the gene matches. This CDR3 is 13 amino acids long. Per germline, CDR1 SGHAT and CDR2 FQNNGV. This chain's CDR3 is CASSRDRNNEQFF. CDR3 DNA sequence: TGTGCCAGCAGCAGGGACAGAAACAATGAGCAGTTCTTC.

This chain joins TRBV10-3 and TRBJ1-2, with 7 bases fitting TRBD1. The CDR3 runs 13 residues. V lost 4 bases to trimming and J lost 8 bases; unmatched junction nucleotides: 7. Germline V gene data show CDR1 as ENHRY and CDR2 as SYGVKD. CDR3 region: CAISGDRVKGYTF. The CDR3, as DNA: TGTGCCATCAGTGGTGACAGGGTGAAGGGCTACACCTTC.

This chain links TRBV27 with TRBJ1-2; the D gene is possibly TRBD1 (6 bases). V dropped 5 bases and J dropped 6 bases, with 19 bases sitting between them. This CDR3 region has 15 residues. Germline V gene lookup returns CDR1 MNHEY and CDR2 SMNVEV (reference sequence). The DNA for the CDR3 is TGTGCCAGCAGTCCTTACCGACAGGCTCTAAATGGCTACACCTTC. Its translation is CASSPYRQALNGYTF.

The genes are TRBV6-5 and TRBJ1-2; D not resolved. CDR1 MNHEY and CDR2 SVGAGI come from the germline V gene. The CDR3 length is 14 residues. V lost 6 bases, J lost 2 bases, and 13 bases lay in between. CDR3 bases: TGTGCCAGCAGGAAGGCGAGTTACAACTATGGCTACACCTTC. Protein sequence: CASRKASYNYGYTF.

The V and J genes are TRBV4-1 and TRBJ1-5; TRBD1 matches 8 bases. Germline CDR1 is MGHRA and CDR2 is YSYEKL. The V and J ends lost 2 bases and 2 bases, in that order; junction bases with no gene match: 5. This CDR3 spans 16 amino acids. The CDR3 spells CASSQPGQGRNQPQHF. The CDR3 DNA reads as TGCGCCAGCAGCCAACCCGGACAGGGTCGCAATCAGCCCCAGCATTTT.

The CDR3 sequence is CASSTTSGTANTEAFF. For the CDR3, the DNA is TGTGCCAGCAGCACAACTTCCGGGACAGCGAACACTGAAGCTTTCTTT. The chain is built from TRBV11-3 and TRBJ1-1, with TRBD1 matching over 7 bases. The CDR3 covers 16 residues. Looked up from germline, CDR1 is SGHNT and CDR2 is YENEEA. The ends lost 5 bases at V and 1 base at J; junction bases unmatched: 10.

The J gene is TRBJ1-1, the V gene TRBV6-6, with D possibly being TRBD1 (6 bases). The CDR3 consists of 14 residues. Germline values: CDR1 MNHNY, CDR2 SVGAGI (reference sequence). V was clipped by 7 bases and J by 5 bases, with 17 bases between them. The DNA of the CDR3 is TGTGCCAGCACCCCACAGGGAGGGAAGACTGAAGCTTTCTTT. This codes for CASTPQGGKTEAFF.

The CDR3 bases are TGCGCCAGCAGCCTTCGGACTAGCGGGGGGCCGTCCAATGAGCAGTTCTTC. Protein: CASSLRTSGGPSNEQFF. The chain uses TRBV5-1 and TRBJ2-1, with 14 nucleotides matching TRBD2. Unmatched junction bases numbered 9, after V lost 4 bases and J lost 6 bases. Germline V gives CDR1 SGHRS, CDR2 YFSETQ. CDR3 length equals 17 residues. The full variable domain, completed using reference TRBV5-1 and TRBJ2-1, is KAGVTQTPRYLIKTRGQQVTLSCSPISGHRSVSWYQQTPGQGLQFLFEYFSETQRNKGNFPGRFSGRQFSNSRSEMNVSTLELGDSALYLCASSLRTSGGPSNEQFFGPGTRLTVL.

V gene TRBV30 combines with J gene TRBJ2-2, with D maybe TRBD2 (6 bases). The CDR3 spans 16 residues. V lost 3 bases and J 6 bases, leaving 20 bases between the germline ends. The germline V gene encodes CDR1 GTSNPN and CDR2 SVGIG (reference sequence). CDR3 loop: CAWSPLRSSGSGELFF. CDR3 DNA: TGTGCCTGGAGCCCCCTGCGATCGAGCGGGTCCGGGGAGCTGTTTTTT.

V is TRBV28 and J is TRBJ1-5; possible D gene TRBD1, 6 bases. V was clipped by 4 bases and J by 4 bases, with 14 bases between them. CDR1 is MDHEN, CDR2 SYDVKM, per germline. The CDR3 is 15 residues long. This CDR3 reads CASSYGGGPNQPQHF. CDR3 DNA sequence: TGTGCCAGCAGTTACGGCGGGGGCCCAAATCAGCCCCAGCATTTT.

This clone was counted only a few times. This chain joins TRBV7-3 and TRBJ2-4; 7 bases are a match to TRBD2. Germline CDR1 reads SGHTA; CDR2 reads FQGTGA. The CDR3 spans 13 residues. V lost 4 bases to trimming and J lost 11 bases; unmatched junction nucleotides: 8. CDR3 coding DNA: TGTGCCAGCAGCTCAGCGGGGAGCGGGGTTCAGTACTTC. Protein product: CASSSAGSGVQYF.

The table lists this clone with a count of one. J is TRBJ1-2 and V is TRBV5-1; 7 nucleotides line up with TRBD1. From germline, CDR1 is SGHRS and CDR2 YFSETQ. This CDR3 has 14 amino acids. With V trimmed by 4 bases and J by 8 bases, 11 bases remained unmatched. As DNA, the CDR3 is TGCGCCAGCAGCACCTCGGACAGGAGGGGCGGCTACACCTTC. It is translated as CASSTSDRRGGYTF.

The chain employs TRBV11-3 and TRBJ2-3, with 7 bases that match TRBD2. This CDR3 is 18 amino acids long. V shed 1 base, J shed 1 base, and the junction held 11 bases outside the gene matches. Germline-derived CDR1 and CDR2 are SGHNT and YENEEA. DNA of the CDR3: TGTGCCAGCAGCTTAGGAGTGAGCGGGGCTAGCCGCACAGATACGCAGTATTTT. It is translated as CASSLGVSGASRTDTQYF.

This chain uses TRBV5-6 with TRBJ1-2; 8 bases agree with TRBD1. The CDR3 extends over 14 amino acids. The germline V gene encodes CDR1 SGHDT and CDR2 YYEEEE. Losses at the gene ends were 0 bases for V and 5 bases for J; bases not matched to a gene: 3. The CDR3 coding sequence is TGTGCCAGCAGCTTGGGACAGGGGTATTATGGCTACACCTTC. It specifies CASSLGQGYYGYTF.

This clone has more than one count but fewer than ten. The chain combines TRBV7-2 with TRBJ1-3; D is ambiguous. The CDR3 length is 12 residues. Trimming left V 5 bases short and J 9 bases short, with 11 bases between. Germline CDR1 and CDR2: SGHTA and FQGNSA. The CDR3 sequence is CASSNQWGTIYF. CDR3 coding DNA: TGTGCCAGCAGCAACCAGTGGGGCACCATATATTTT. Filled out from reference TRBV7-2 and TRBJ1-3, the complete variable domain reads GAGVSQSPSNKVTEKGKDVELRCDPISGHTALYWYRQSLGQGLEFLIYFQGNSAPDKSGLPSDRFSAERTGGSVSTLTIQRTQQEDSAVYLCASSNQWGTIYFGEGSWLTVV.

The chain couples TRBV29-1 to TRBJ1-4; 9 nucleotides match TRBD1. V lost 4 bases to trimming and J lost 7 bases; unmatched junction nucleotides: 10. This CDR3 is built from 15 residues. Germline V lookup: CDR1 SQVTM, CDR2 ANQGSEA. The CDR3 sequence is CSVGARQGEGEKLFF. The CDR3 DNA follows: TGCAGCGTTGGCGCCCGACAGGGGGAGGGTGAAAAACTGTTTTTT.